The entry below gives a single T cell receptor (beta chain) sequence along with its context. There are 14 residues in the CDR3. Germline V gene sequence: CDR1 LNHDA, CDR2 SQIVND (reference sequence). Germline trimming cut 6 bases from V and 3 bases from J; bases unmatched to any gene: 2. The data were taken from a study of blood T cell repertoires in COVID-19. Study as a whole: COVID-19 samples collected from the United States, Italy and Spain covered acute and convalescent phases. PBMCs, B-cell-depleted T cells, or T cells provided the cDNA or gDNA that made up the material.

Original handling: Nucleated cell counts were estimated from reference gene primer amplification. Sequencing used immunoSEQ multiplex PCR; TCRdb keeps in-frame clones, though not all of them. V and J calls and clone size come straight from that table; D and trimming were deduced from the DNA. The table records some 190,000 clones, 85% of them present only once. The clonotype comes from a woman aged 80 or over with acute or convalescent COVID-19. Sequenced input: peripheral blood. The chain couples TRBV19 to TRBJ2-1; TRBD2 matches 10 bases. In DNA form, the CDR3 reads TGTGCCAGTAGGAGACTAGCGGGCTACAATGAGCAGTTCTTC. Translated, it gives CASRRLAGYNEQFF.